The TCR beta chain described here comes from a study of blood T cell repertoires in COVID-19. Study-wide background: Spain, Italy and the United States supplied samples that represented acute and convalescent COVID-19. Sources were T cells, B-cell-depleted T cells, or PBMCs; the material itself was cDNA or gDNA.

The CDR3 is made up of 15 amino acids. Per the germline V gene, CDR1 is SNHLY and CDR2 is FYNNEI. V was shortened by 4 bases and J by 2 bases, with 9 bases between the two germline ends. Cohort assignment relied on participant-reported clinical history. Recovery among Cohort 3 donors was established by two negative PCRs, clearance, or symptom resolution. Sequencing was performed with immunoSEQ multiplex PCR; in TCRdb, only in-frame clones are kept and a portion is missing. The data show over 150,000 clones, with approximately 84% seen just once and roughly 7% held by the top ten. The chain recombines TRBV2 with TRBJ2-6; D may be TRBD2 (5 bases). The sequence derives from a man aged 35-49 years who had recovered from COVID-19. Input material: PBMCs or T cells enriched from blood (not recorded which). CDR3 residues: CASSGEGAGANVLTF. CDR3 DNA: TGTGCCAGCAGTGGCGAGGGCGCTGGGGCCAACGTCCTGACTTTC.